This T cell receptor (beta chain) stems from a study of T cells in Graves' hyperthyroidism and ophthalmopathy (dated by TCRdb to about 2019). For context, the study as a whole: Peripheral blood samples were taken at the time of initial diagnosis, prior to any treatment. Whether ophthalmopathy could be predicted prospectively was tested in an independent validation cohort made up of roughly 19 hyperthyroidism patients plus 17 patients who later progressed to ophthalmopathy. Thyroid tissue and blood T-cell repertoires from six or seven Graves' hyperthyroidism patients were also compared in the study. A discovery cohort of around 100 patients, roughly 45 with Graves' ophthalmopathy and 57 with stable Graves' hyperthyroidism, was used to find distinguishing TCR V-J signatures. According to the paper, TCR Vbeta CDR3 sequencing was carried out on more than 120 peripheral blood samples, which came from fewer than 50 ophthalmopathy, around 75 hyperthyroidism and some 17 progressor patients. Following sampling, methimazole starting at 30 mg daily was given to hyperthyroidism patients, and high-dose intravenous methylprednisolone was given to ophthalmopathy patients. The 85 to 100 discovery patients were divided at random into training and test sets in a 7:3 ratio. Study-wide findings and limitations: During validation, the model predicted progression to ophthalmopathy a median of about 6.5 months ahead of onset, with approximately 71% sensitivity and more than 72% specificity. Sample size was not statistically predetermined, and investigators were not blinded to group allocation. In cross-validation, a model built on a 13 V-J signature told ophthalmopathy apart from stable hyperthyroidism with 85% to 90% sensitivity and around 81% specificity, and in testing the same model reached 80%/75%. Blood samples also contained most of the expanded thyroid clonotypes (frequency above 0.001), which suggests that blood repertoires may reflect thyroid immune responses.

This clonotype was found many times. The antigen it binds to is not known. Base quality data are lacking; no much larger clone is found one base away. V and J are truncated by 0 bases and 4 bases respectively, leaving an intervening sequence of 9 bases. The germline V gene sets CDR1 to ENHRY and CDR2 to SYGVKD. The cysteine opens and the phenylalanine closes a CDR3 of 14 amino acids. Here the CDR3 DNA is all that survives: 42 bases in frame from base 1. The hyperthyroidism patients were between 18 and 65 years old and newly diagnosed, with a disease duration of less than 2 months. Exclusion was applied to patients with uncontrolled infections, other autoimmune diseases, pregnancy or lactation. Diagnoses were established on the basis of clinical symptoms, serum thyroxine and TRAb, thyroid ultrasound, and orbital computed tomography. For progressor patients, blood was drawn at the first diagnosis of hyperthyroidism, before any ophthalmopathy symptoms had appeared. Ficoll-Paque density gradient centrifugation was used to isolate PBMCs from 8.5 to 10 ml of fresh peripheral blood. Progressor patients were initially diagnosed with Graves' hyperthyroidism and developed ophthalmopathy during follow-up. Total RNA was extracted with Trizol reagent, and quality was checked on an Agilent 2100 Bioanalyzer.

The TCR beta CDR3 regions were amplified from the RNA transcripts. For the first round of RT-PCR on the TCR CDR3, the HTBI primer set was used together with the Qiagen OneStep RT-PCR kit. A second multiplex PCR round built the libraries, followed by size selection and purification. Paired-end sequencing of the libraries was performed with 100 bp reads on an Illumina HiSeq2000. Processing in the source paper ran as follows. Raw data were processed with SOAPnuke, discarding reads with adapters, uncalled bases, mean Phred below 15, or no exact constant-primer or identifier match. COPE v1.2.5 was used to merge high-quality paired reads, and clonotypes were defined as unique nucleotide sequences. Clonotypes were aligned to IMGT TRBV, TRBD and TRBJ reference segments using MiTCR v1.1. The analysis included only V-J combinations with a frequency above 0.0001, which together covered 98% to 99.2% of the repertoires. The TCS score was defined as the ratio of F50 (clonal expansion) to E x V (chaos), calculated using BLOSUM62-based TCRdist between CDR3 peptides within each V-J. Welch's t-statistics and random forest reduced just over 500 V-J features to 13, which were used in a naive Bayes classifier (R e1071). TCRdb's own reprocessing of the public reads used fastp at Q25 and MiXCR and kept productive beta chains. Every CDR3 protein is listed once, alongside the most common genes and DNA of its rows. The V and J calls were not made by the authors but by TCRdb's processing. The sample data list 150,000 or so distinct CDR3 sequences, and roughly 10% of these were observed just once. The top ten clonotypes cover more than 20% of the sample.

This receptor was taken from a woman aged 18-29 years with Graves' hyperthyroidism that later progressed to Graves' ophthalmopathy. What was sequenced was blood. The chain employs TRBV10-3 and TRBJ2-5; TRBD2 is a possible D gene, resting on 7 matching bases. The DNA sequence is TGTGCCATCAGTGAGTCGGGAGGGGGAGAGACCCAGTACTTC. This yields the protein CAISESGGGETQYF.